This T cell receptor (beta chain) was profiled in a study of monozygotic twins with inflammatory bowel disease. cDNA was produced in eight separate reactions per sample. Nested amplification of TCRalpha and TCRbeta cDNA involved two PCRs of around 16 and 10 cycles. TCRdb reprocessed the 5' RACE reads, with one entry per CDR3 protein and no DNA. In all, the sample yields some 330,000 distinct CDR3 sequences. CDR1 is SGHNT, CDR2 YYREEE, per germline (reference sequence). The CDR3 sequence is 16 residues long. On this clonotype: Its target is unknown.

Study results and limitations: IBD patients had lower TCRbeta diversity (inverse Simpson) than healthy co-twins. Immunosuppressive treatment differences may have increased patient repertoire variability.

This sequence was found in a human donor with ulcerative colitis or Crohn's disease, or a healthy co-twin of an affected twin (not recorded which). The sample was blood. This chain connects TRBV5-4 to TRBJ2-1; TCRdb selects TRBD1, and the lack of DNA leaves this call unchecked. This CDR3 is CASFSGGRERYNEQFF.